Below, 3 T cell receptor beta chains from the same sample are listed, as sequenced in a study of blood T cells in healthy people across ages. A second 7 to 11 cycle PCR used barcoded and J-beta primers. TCRdb ran MiXCR on the 5' RACE reads and lists one entry per CDR3 protein. The sample holds some 640,000 distinct CDR3 sequences, roughly 50% seen once. The sample comprised blood. These receptors came from a woman aged 55-69 years in good health.

The CDR3: CAWSEDGYQPQHF. The CDR3 region has the DNA TGTGCCTGGAGTGAGGACGGTTATCAGCCCCAGCATTTT. The rearrangement links TRBV30 to TRBJ1-5; D call uncertain. This CDR3 spans 13 amino acids. V lost 1 base and J lost 5, with 9 bases in between. Looked up from germline, CDR1 is GTSNPN and CDR2 is SVGIG (reference sequence).

This clonotype was seen a handful of times. The V gene is TRBV6-1, the J gene TRBJ2-1; a possible D gene is TRBD1 (7 bases). Trimming pared 7 bases from V and 9 bases from J, leaving 28 bases between. CDR1 and CDR2 (germline): MNHNS, SASEGT. CDR3 size: 17 residues. This CDR3 reads CASTPRGLDRLGSEQFF. CDR3 coding DNA: TGTGCCAGCACTCCGCGGGGCTTGGACAGGTTGGGCAGTGAGCAGTTCTTC.

The V and J genes are TRBV6-2 or TRBV6-3 and TRBJ2-5; 8 bases fit TRBD2. The CDR3 totals 16 residues. With V trimmed by 6 bases and J by 2 bases, 11 bases remained unmatched. The V gene's germline CDR1 is MNHEY and CDR2 SVGEGT. The CDR3 sequence: CASSPGTSQIQETQYF. In nucleotides, the CDR3 is TGTGCCAGCAGCCCCGGGACTAGTCAGATTCAAGAGACCCAGTACTTC.